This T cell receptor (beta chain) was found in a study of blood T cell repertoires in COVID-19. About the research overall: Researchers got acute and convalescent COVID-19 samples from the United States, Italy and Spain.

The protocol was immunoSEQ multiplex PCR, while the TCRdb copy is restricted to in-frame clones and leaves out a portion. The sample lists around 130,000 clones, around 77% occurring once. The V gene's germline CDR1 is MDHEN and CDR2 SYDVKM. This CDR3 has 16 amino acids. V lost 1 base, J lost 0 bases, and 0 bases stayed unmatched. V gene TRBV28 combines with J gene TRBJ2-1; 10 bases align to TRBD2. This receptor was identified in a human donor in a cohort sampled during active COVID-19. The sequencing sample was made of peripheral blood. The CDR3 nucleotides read TGTGCCAGCAGTTTATCTAGCGGGGGCTCCTACAATGAGCAGTTCTTC. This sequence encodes CASSLSSGGSYNEQFF.